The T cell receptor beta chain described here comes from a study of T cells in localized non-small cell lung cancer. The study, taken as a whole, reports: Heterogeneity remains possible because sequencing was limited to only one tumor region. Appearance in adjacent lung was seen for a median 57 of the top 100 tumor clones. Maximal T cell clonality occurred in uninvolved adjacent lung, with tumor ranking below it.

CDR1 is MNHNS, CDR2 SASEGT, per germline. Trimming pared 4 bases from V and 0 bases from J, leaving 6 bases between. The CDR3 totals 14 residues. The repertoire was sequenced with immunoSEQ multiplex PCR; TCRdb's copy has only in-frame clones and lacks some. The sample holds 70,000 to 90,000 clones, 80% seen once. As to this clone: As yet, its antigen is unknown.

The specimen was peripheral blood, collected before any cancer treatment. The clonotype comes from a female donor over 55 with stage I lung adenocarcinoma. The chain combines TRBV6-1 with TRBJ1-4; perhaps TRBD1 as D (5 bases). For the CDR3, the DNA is TGTGCCAGCAGTGGGACATCAACTAATGAAAAACTGTTTTTT. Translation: CASSGTSTNEKLFF.